The sequence of this T cell receptor (beta chain) was determined in a study of CXCR3-negative and CXCR3-positive naive CD8 T cells. 5' RACE that incorporated UMI labels was used to prepare the TRB cDNA libraries. TCRdb re-called the 5' RACE reads, yielding one record per CDR3 amino acid sequence without DNA. The sample data list about 150,000 distinct CDR3 sequences. Of note for this clonotype: Its matching antigen is unknown.

The CDR3 runs to 14 residues. Study-wide results and caveats: CXCR3-positive naive cells had TRB CDR3s that were more hydrophobic than CXCR3-negative naive cells had.

The source material was naive CXCR3+ CD8+ T cells from blood. Subset meaning: CD45RO-CCR7+CD27+CD95- naive CD8+ T cells expressing CXCR3 (TNR3+). The chain recombines TRBV12-3 or TRBV12-4 with TRBJ2-7; TCRdb's assignment of TRBD1 cannot be checked, as there is no DNA. The origin of this receptor is a human donor in good health. Some clones in this sample may be carry-over from other donors' samples. CDR3 amino acids: CASSSRDKPYEQYF.